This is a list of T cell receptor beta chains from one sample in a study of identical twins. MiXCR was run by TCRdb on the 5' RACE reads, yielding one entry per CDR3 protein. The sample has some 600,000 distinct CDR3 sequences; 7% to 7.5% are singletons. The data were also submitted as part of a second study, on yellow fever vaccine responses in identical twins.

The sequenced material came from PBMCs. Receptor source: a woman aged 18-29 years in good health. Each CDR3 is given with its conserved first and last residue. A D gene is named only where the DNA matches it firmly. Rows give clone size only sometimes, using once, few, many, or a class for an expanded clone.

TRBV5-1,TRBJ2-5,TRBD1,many,TGCGCCAGCAGCTTCTCACAGGGGGTGATCCAAGAGACCCAGTACTTC,CASSFSQGVIQETQYF
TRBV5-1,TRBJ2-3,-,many,TGCGCCAGCAGCTTCGGGGGAAACACAGATACGCAGTATTTT,CASSFGGNTDTQYF
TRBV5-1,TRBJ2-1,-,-,TGCGCCAGCAGCTTGCGGCAAAATGAGCAGTTCTTC,CASSLRQNEQFF
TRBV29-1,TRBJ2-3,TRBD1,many,TGCAGCGTTGTTCCGGAGGGAATGGGACAGGGGGGAACAGATACGCAGTATTTT,CSVVPEGMGQGGTDTQYF
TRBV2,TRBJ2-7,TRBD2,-,TGTGCCAGCAGTCCAGGACTAGCGGGAGATAGCGAGCAGTACTTC,CASSPGLAGDSEQYF
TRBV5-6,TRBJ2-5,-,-,TGTGCCAGCAGCCCGGGGACTGTTCAGGGAGAGACCCAGTACTTC,CASSPGTVQGETQYF
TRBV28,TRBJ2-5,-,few,TGTGCCAGCAACCTCTCGGGGGAGACCCAGTACTTC,CASNLSGETQYF
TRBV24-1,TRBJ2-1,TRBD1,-,TGTGCCACCAGTGATTGGACAGGGGGCGCCCCCAGCTCCTACAATGAGCAGTTCTTC,CATSDWTGGAPSSYNEQFF
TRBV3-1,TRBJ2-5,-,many,TGTGCCAGCAGCCAAGCCAACCAAGAGACCCAGTACTTC,CASSQANQETQYF
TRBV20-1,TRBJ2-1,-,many,TGCAGTGCCGGTGGAAAGACTGGGAATGAGCAGTTCTTC,CSAGGKTGNEQFF
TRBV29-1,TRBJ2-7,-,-,TGCAGCGTGGGCAGGGGAAGCGAGCAGTACTTC,CSVGRGSEQYF
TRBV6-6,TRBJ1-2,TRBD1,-,TGTGCCAGCTGGGACAGGGCGTATGGCTACACCTTC,CASWDRAYGYTF
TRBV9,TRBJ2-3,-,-,TGTGCCAGCAGCGCAGGTACCTTAGAGGGCGATACGCAGTATTTT,CASSAGTLEGDTQYF
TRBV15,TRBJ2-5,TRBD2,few,TGTGCCACCAGGGGCGGGAGTAGCGAGACCCAGTACTTC,CATRGGSSETQYF
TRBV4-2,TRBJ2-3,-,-,TGTGCCAGCAGCCAAGATGGGACCCCGGATACGCAGTATTTT,CASSQDGTPDTQYF
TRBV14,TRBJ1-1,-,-,TGTGCCAGCAGCCAAGGCCGGGACGGGAACACTGAAGCTTTCTTT,CASSQGRDGNTEAFF
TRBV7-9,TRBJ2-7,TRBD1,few,TGTGCCAGCAGACCAGACAGGGGACCCCTTTACGAGCAGTACTTC,CASRPDRGPLYEQYF
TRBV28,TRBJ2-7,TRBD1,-,TGTGCCAGCAGTCCGCACAGGGGCTCCTACGAGCAGTACTTC,CASSPHRGSYEQYF
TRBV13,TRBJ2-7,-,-,TGTGCCAGCAGCTTATACCCCGCCGGGCCCCTACGCGAGCAGTACTTC,CASSLYPAGPLREQYF
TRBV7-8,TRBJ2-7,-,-,TGTGCCAGCAGCCCGAGGGTGGATTCCGTATACGAGCAGTACTTC,CASSPRVDSVYEQYF
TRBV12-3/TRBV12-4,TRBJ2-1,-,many,TGTGCCAGCAGTTTGCGGGTCCAGGGGAAGTTCTTC,CASSLRVQGKFF
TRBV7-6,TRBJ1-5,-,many,TGTGCCAGCAGCAGGGAGGAAGGTCAGCCCCAGCATTTT,CASSREEGQPQHF
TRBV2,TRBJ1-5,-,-,TGTGCCAGCAGTGAAAGCGTCGGAGTCAGGGAATGGGGCAATCAGCCCCAGCATTTT,CASSESVGVREWGNQPQHF
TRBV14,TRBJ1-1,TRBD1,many,TGTGCCAGCAGCTCCACCACAGGGGTATGGACTGAAGCTTTCTTT,CASSSTTGVWTEAFF
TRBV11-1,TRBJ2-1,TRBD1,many,TGTGCCAGCAGCTCCAGAGGGGGGACAGGGCCCAATATCCTACACAATGAGCAGTTCTTC,CASSSRGGTGPNILHNEQFF
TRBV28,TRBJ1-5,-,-,TGTGCCAGCAGTTCAAGTGGGTATAGCAATCAGCCCCAGCATTTT,CASSSSGYSNQPQHF
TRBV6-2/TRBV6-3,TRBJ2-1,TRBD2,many,TGTGCCAGCAGTAGTTACTGGAGACTAGCGGGGGGGAAAAGCTCCTACAATGAGCAGTTCTTC,CASSSYWRLAGGKSSYNEQFF
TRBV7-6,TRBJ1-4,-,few,TGTGCCAGCAGCGCCGGGGGCCGAGAAAAACTGTTTTTT,CASSAGGREKLFF
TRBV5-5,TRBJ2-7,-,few,TGTGCCAGCAGCTACGAAGAAAACCGGGGCGAGCAGTACTTC,CASSYEENRGEQYF
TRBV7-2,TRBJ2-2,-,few,TGTGCCAGCAGCTTAAAATATTTTGACACCGGGGAGCTGTTTTTT,CASSLKYFDTGELFF
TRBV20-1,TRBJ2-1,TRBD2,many,TGCAGTGCTAGATTCCTGGGGCCTAGCGGGGGGTACAATGAGCAGTTCTTC,CSARFLGPSGGYNEQFF
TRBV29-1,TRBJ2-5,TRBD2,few,TGCAGCGTTGAGGGGACTAGCGGGAGTTTTGAGACCCAGTACTTC,CSVEGTSGSFETQYF
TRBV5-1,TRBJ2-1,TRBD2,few,TGCGCCAGCAGCTGGGCGGGGGGAACCTCCTACAATGAGCAGTTCTTC,CASSWAGGTSYNEQFF
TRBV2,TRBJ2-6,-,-,TGTGCCAGCAGTGAGGGGTCCAGGAACTCTGGGGCCAACGTCCTGACTTTC,CASSEGSRNSGANVLTF
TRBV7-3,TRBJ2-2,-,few,TGTGCCAGCAGCCCTATGGGGGGACAGAACACCGGGGAGCTGTTTTTT,CASSPMGGQNTGELFF
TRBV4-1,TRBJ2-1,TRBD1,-,TGCGCCAGCAGCCAATTGGGACAGGGTCCAGGTGAGCAGTTCTTC,CASSQLGQGPGEQFF
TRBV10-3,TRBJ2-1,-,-,TGTGCCATCAGTGAGCCCCTGGCTGGGCAGTTCTTC,CAISEPLAGQFF
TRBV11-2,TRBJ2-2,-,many,TGTGCCAGCAGCTCCCGGTCGAACACCGGGGAGCTGTTTTTT,CASSSRSNTGELFF
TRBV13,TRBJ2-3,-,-,TGTGCCAGCAGCTTCCTGACCCGAGGGGATACGCAGTATTTT,CASSFLTRGDTQYF
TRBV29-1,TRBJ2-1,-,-,TGCAGCGTTCTAATCATTAGGAAGGGGGGTTACAATGAGCAGTTCTTC,CSVLIIRKGGYNEQFF
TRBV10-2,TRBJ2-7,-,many,TGCGCCAGCCGGAAGGGGAGCTCCTACGAGCAGTACTTC,CASRKGSSYEQYF
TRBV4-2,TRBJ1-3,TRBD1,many,TGTGCCAGCAGCCAAGCTGGGACAGACAGCGGAAACACCATATATTTT,CASSQAGTDSGNTIYF
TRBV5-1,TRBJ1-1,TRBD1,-,TGCGCCAGCAGCACGGGGGGGACAGGCTTCAACACTGAAGCTTTCTTT,CASSTGGTGFNTEAFF
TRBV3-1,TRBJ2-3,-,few,TGTGCCAGCAGCCAAGTCCTCCAACAACAGCCTAGAGAGCTCACAGATACGCAGTATTTT,CASSQVLQQQPRELTDTQYF
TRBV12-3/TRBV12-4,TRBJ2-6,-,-,TGTGCCAGCAGTTTATACGCAGGGGTCGCTGGGGCCAACGTCCTGACTTTC,CASSLYAGVAGANVLTF
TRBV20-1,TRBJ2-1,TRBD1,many,TGCAGTGCTAGAGATGTTGAGGGGGCTGGGACAGGGAGAACAAGCTCCTACAATGAGCAGTTCTTC,CSARDVEGAGTGRTSSYNEQFF
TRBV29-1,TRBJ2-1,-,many,TGCAGCGTTGTACAGTACAATGAGCAGTTCTTC,CSVVQYNEQFF